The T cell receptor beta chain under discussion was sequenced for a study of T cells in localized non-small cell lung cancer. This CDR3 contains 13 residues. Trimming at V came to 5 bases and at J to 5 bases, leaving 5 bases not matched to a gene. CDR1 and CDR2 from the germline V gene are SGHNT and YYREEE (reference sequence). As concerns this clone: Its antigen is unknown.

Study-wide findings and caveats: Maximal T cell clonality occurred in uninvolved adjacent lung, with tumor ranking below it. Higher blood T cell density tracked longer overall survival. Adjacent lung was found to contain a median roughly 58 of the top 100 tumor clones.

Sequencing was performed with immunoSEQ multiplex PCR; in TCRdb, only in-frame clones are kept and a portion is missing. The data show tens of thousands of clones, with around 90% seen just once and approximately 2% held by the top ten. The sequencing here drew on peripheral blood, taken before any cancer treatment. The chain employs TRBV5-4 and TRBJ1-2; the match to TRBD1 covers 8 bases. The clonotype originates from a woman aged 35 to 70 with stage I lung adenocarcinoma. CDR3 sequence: CASRGWTGYGYTF. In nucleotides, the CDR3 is TGTGCCAGCAGGGGATGGACAGGGTATGGCTACACCTTC.